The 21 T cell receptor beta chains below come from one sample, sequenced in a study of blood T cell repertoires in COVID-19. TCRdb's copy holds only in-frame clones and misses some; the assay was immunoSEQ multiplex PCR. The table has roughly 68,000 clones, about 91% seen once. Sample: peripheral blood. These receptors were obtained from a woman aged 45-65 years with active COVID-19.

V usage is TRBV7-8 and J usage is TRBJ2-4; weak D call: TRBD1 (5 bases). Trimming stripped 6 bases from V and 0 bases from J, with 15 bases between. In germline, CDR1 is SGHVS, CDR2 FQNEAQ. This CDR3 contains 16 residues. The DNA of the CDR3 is TGTGCCAGCAGTGCCGACTGGGGCCTAGCCAAAAACATTCAGTACTTC. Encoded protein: CASSADWGLAKNIQYF.

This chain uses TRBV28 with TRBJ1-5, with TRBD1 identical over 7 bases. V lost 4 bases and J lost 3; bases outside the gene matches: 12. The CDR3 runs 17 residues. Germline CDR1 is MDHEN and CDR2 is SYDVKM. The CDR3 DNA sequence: TGTGCCAGCAGTTCCCCGGATACAGGGGTCGTCAATCAGCCCCAGCATTTT. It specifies CASSSPDTGVVNQPQHF.

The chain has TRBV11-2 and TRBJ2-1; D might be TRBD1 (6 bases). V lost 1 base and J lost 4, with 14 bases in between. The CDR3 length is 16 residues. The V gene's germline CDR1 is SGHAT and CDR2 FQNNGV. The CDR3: CASSLVRQVQYNEQFF. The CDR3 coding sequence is TGTGCCAGCAGCTTAGTCCGACAGGTTCAATACAATGAGCAGTTCTTC.

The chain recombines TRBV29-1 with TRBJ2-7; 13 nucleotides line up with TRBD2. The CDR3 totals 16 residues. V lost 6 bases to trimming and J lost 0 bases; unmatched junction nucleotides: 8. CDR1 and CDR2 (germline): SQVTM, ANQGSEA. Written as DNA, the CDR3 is TGCAGCGTCGGGACTAGCGGGGCCCTGAGCTCCTACGAGCAGTACTTC. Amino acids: CSVGTSGALSSYEQYF.

The CDR3 spells CASSVVEGYNEQFF. Here the CDR3 DNA reads TGTGCCAGCAGCGTAGTGGAGGGGTACAATGAGCAGTTCTTC. The chain employs TRBV9 and TRBJ2-1; possible D gene TRBD2, 6 bases. The ends were cut back, 0 bases at V and 4 bases at J, with 8 bases in the middle. Germline V gene data show CDR1 as SGDLS and CDR2 as YYNGEE. The CDR3 runs 14 residues.

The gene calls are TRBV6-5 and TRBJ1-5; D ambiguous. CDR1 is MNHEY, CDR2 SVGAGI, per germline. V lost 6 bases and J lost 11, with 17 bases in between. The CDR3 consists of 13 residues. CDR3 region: CASSSGGPEAQHF. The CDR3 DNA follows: TGTGCCAGCAGCTCTGGAGGACCCGAGGCCCAGCATTTT.

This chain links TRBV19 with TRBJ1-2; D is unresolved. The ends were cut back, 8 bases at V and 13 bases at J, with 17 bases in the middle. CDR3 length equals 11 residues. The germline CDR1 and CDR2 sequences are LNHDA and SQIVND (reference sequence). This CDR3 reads CASPTDGRFTF. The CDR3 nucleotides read TGTGCCAGTCCAACAGACGGCCGTTTCACCTTC.

The CDR3 bases are TGTGCCAGCAGTAATAGCGGGACAGAGACCCAGTACTTC. This gives the protein CASSNSGTETQYF. This sequence joins TRBV3-1 (or the pseudogene TRBV3-2) and TRBJ2-5, with 8 bases aligning to TRBD2. The CDR3 is 13 amino acids. The germline V gene encodes CDR1 LGHDT and CDR2 YNNKEL (reference sequence). Trimming cost V 6 bases and J 4 bases; bases outside gene matches: 4.

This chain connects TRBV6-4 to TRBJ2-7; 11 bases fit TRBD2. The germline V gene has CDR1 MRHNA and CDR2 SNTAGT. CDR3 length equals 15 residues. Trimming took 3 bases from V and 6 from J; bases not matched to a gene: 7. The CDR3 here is CASSDRGTSGAEQYF. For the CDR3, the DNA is TGTGCCAGCAGTGATAGGGGGACTAGCGGCGCCGAGCAGTACTTC.

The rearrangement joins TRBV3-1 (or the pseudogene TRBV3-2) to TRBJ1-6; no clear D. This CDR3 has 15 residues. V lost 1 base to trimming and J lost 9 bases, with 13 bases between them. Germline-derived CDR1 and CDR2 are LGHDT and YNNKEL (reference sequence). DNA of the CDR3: TGTGCCAGCAGCCAAGGAGACCGGGGTGGTTCACCCCTCCACTTT. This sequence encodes CASSQGDRGGSPLHF.

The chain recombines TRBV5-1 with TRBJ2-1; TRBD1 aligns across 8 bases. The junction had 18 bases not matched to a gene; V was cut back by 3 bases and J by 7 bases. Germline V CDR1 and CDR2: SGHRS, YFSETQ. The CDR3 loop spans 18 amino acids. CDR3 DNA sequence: TGCGCCAGCAGCTCCCTTGGACAGGGAACTGGTTTTGGGAATGAGCAGTTCTTC. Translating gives CASSSLGQGTGFGNEQFF.

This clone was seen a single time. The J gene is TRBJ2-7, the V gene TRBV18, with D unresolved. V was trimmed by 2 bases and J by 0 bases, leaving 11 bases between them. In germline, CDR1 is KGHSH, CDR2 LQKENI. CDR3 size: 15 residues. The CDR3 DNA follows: TGTGCCAGCTCACCAAAGCACAGTGACTCCTACGAGCAGTACTTC. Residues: CASSPKHSDSYEQYF. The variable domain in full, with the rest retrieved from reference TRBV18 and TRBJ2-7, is NAGVMQNPRHLVRRRGQEARLRCSPMKGHSHVYWYRQLPEEGLKFMVYLQKENIIDESGMPKERFSAEFPKEGPSILRIQQVVRGDSAAYFCASSPKHSDSYEQYFGPGTRLTVT.

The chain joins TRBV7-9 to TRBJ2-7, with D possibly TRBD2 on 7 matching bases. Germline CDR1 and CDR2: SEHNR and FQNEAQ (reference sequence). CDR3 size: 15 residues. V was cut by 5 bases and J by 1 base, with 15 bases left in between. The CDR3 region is CASSAGGGISYEQYF. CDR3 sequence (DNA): TGTGCCAGCAGCGCTGGGGGGGGCATTTCCTACGAGCAGTACTTC.

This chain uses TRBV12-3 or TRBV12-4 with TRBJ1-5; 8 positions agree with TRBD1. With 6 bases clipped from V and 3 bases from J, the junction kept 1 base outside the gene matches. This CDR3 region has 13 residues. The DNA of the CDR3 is TGTGCCAGCAGCCAGGGGGCCAATCAGCCCCAGCATTTT. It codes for CASSQGANQPQHF.

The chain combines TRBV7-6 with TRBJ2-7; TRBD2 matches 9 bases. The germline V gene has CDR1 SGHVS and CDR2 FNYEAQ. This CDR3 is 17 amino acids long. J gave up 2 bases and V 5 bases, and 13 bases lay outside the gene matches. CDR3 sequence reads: CASSRLSTSGTPYEQYF. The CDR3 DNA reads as TGTGCCAGCAGCCGTCTCTCGACTAGCGGCACGCCCTACGAGCAGTACTTC.

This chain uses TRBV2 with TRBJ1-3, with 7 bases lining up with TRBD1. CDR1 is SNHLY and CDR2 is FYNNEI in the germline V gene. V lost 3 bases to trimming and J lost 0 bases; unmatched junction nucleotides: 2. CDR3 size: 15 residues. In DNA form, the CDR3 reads TGTGCCAGCAGTGAGCGGGACAGCTCTGGAAACACCATATATTTT. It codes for CASSERDSSGNTIYF.

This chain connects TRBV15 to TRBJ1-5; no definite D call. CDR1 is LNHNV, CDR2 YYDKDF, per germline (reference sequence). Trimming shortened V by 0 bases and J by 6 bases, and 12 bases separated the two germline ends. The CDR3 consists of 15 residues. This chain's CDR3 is CATSREEREAQPQHF. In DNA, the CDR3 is TGTGCCACCAGCAGAGAGGAAAGGGAGGCTCAGCCCCAGCATTTT.

This CDR3 reads CASSSRDRVADTQYF. Here the CDR3 DNA reads TGTGCCAGCAGCAGTCGGGACAGGGTTGCAGATACGCAGTATTTT. The rearrangement uses TRBV3-1 (or the pseudogene TRBV3-2) and TRBJ2-3; 9 bases align to TRBD1. V shed 5 bases, J shed 4 bases, and the junction held 7 bases outside the gene matches. This CDR3 has 15 amino acids. The germline CDR1 and CDR2 sequences are LGHDT and YNNKEL (reference sequence).

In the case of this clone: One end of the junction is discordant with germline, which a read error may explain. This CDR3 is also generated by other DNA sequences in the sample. CDR3: CASSDFGARGRGRNTIYF. The CDR3 DNA is TGTGCCAGCAGCGACTTTGGGGCGCGGGGGCGCGGGAGAAACACCATATATTTT. This sequence joins TRBV6-4 and TRBJ1-3, with D maybe TRBD1 (6 bases). Per the germline V gene, CDR1 is MRHNA and CDR2 is SNTAGT. CDR3 length: 18 residues.

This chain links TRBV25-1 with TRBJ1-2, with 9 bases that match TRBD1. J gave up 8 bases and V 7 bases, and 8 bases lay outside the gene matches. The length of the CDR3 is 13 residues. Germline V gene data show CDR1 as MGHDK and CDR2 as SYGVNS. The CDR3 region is CASTGQGVGGYTF. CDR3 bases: TGTGCCAGCACGGGACAGGGAGTGGGAGGCTACACCTTC.

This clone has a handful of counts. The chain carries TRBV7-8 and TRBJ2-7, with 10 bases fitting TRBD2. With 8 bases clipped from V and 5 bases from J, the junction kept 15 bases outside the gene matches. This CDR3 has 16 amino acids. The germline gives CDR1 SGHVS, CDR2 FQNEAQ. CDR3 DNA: TGTGCCAGCCGCAGAAAAGAAGCGGGAGGGAACCACGAGCAGTACTTC. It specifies CASRRKEAGGNHEQYF.